A single sample is the source of the 18 T cell receptor beta chains below, sequenced in a study of T cell repertoires in cytomegalovirus infection. TCRdb reprocessed the reads with MiXCR, giving one entry per CDR3 protein. The table includes some 500,000 distinct CDR3 sequences, 35% to 50% detected once. These receptors' antigens are unknown. Sequencing used cultured PBMCs, obtained from culture after CMV antigen stimulation. Every receptor here comes from a human donor in good health (CMV status not recorded). Some clones in this sample may be carry-over from other donors' samples.

The gene calls are TRBV27 and TRBJ1-1, with D possibly matching TRBD1 (6 bases). Germline assignment: CDR1 MNHEY and CDR2 SMNVEV (reference sequence). The CDR3 is 15 amino acids. V was clipped by 7 bases and J by 2 bases, with 17 bases between them. This chain's CDR3 is CASNQAGGRNTEAFF. CDR3 in DNA: TGTGCCAGCAACCAGGCGGGGGGGCGCAACACTGAAGCTTTCTTT.

The V and J genes are TRBV11-2 and TRBJ1-4; 9 nucleotides align to TRBD1. Trimming at V came to 4 bases and at J to 8 bases, leaving 5 bases not matched to a gene. The CDR3 runs to 14 residues. The germline V gene has CDR1 SGHAT and CDR2 FQNNGV. The CDR3 sequence: CASSSLDRGEKLFF. The CDR3 DNA is TGTGCCAGCAGCTCCCTGGACAGGGGCGAAAAACTGTTTTTT.

This clonotype was detected ten times or more. This chain connects TRBV7-2 to TRBJ1-6; D is uncertain. Trimming shortened V by 6 bases and J by 7 bases, and 13 bases separated the two germline ends. This CDR3 comprises 14 residues. Germline-derived CDR1 and CDR2 are SGHTA and FQGNSA. In nucleotides, the CDR3 is TGTGCCAGCAGGACCGGGAACTCGAATTCACCCCTCCACTTT. Amino acids: CASRTGNSNSPLHF.

J is TRBJ2-7 and V is TRBV6-2 or TRBV6-3; TRBD1 matches at 8 bases. The germline V gene encodes CDR1 MNHEY and CDR2 SVGEGT. V shed 1 base, J shed 7 bases, and the junction held 0 bases outside the gene matches. The CDR3 sequence is 12 residues long. CDR3 sequence reads: CASSYWDREQYF. The CDR3 DNA sequence: TGTGCCAGCAGTTACTGGGACAGGGAGCAGTACTTC.

Only a few counts were recorded for this clonotype. This chain joins TRBV7-2 and TRBJ2-7; unclear D gene. V dropped 5 bases and J dropped 6 bases, with 14 bases sitting between them. Germline V gene data show CDR1 as SGHTA and CDR2 as FQGNSA. The CDR3 has 13 residues. The CDR3 DNA follows: TGTGCCAGCAGCCGCGCGGTGGGCTCCGAGCAGTACTTC. This codes for CASSRAVGSEQYF.

The genes are TRBV6-2 or TRBV6-3 and TRBJ1-1; D may be TRBD1 (5 bases). Germline CDR1 reads MNHEY; CDR2 reads SVGEGT. The CDR3 totals 19 residues. V lost 0 bases to trimming and J lost 3 bases, with 23 bases between them. This CDR3 is CASSYSTLSSAGEDTEAFF. The CDR3 DNA sequence: TGTGCCAGCAGTTACTCGACACTGTCCTCCGCGGGGGAGGACACTGAAGCTTTCTTT.

This clonotype has just a few counts. The CDR3 nucleotides are TGTGCCAGCAGCTTAGACCAAACAGATACGCAGTATTTT. Translating it yields CASSLDQTDTQYF. V gene TRBV7-8 combines with J gene TRBJ2-3; D remains unclear. The CDR3 runs 13 residues. Deletions cut 1 base from V and 3 bases from J, with 5 bases between. The germline CDR1 and CDR2 sequences are SGHVS and FQNEAQ. Full variable domain (remainder filled in from reference TRBV7-8 and TRBJ2-3): GAGVSQSPRYKVAKRGQDVALRCDPISGHVSLFWYQQALGQGPEFLTYFQNEAQLDKSGLPSDRFFAERPEGSVSTLKIQRTQQEDSAVYLCASSLDQTDTQYFGPGTRLTVL.

The CDR3, as DNA: TGTGCCAGCAGTCCCCGGGACTACACCTACGAGCAGTACTTC. It translates to CASSPRDYTYEQYF. The genes are TRBV6-2 or TRBV6-3 and TRBJ2-7; 7 nucleotides agree with TRBD2. V lost 5 bases, J lost 2 bases, and 6 bases stayed unmatched. Germline CDR1 reads MNHEY; CDR2 reads SVGEGT. There are 14 residues in the CDR3.

The rearrangement links TRBV18 to TRBJ2-1; D remains ambiguous. The germline gives CDR1 KGHSH, CDR2 LQKENI. CDR3 length: 14 residues. Deletions cut 2 bases from V and 6 bases from J, with 11 bases between. The CDR3 bases are TGTGCCAGCTCACCAGGGCACCGACTCAATGAGCAGTTCTTC. Protein sequence: CASSPGHRLNEQFF.

The chain is built from TRBV5-1 and TRBJ1-3; D unresolved. V was shortened by 1 base and J by 16 bases, with 21 bases between the two germline ends. The CDR3 spans 14 residues. Germline CDR1 is SGHRS and CDR2 is YFSETQ. This chain's CDR3 is CASSLTKPSDGVYF. The CDR3 nucleotides read TGCGCCAGCAGCTTGACGAAACCGAGCGACGGGGTCTATTTT.

This chain joins TRBV20-1 and TRBJ2-3; 7 bases line up with TRBD2. The CDR3 extends over 15 amino acids. The germline CDR1 and CDR2 sequences are DFQATT and SNEGSKA (reference sequence). Trimming at V came to 5 bases and at J to 3 bases, leaving 11 bases not matched to a gene. The CDR3 DNA is TGCAGTGCTTCGCTCAAGCGGGGCTGGACAGATACGCAGTATTTT. It is translated as CSASLKRGWTDTQYF.

This clonotype was counted many times. CDR3 nucleotides: TGTGCCAGCAGTCCAGGGCGGACTGAAGCTTTCTTT. Protein sequence: CASSPGRTEAFF. The chain has TRBV19 and TRBJ1-1; maybe TRBD1 (5 bases). The germline V and J ends were trimmed by 9 bases and 5 bases, with 13 bases remaining between them. CDR3 length equals 12 residues. Per germline, CDR1 LNHDA and CDR2 SQIVND (reference sequence).

The genes are TRBV12-3 or TRBV12-4 and TRBJ2-1, with D perhaps matching TRBD2 (6 bases). The V gene lost 4 bases and the J gene lost 0 bases, with 10 bases spanning the gap. The CDR3 is made up of 15 amino acids. The CDR3 is CASSYGTYSYNEQFF. The CDR3 bases are TGTGCCAGCAGTTACGGGACTTACTCCTACAATGAGCAGTTCTTC.

The rearrangement links TRBV11-2 to TRBJ2-7; tentatively, D is TRBD2 (6 bases). V was pared by 5 bases and J by 3 bases, with 14 bases between. The CDR3 covers 14 residues. The V gene's germline CDR1 is SGHAT and CDR2 FQNNGV. CDR3 bases: TGTGCCAGCAGCCGCCGGGACTCCATCTACGAGCAGTACTTC. Translation: CASSRRDSIYEQYF.

The gene calls are TRBV6-5 and TRBJ1-1, with D possibly being TRBD1 (5 bases). V was pared by 5 bases and J by 7 bases, with 8 bases between. The V gene's germline CDR1 is MNHEY and CDR2 SVGAGI. The CDR3 covers 11 residues. CDR3 residues: CASSTGGEAFF. The CDR3 DNA reads TGTGCCAGCAGTACAGGAGGTGAAGCTTTCTTT.

This clonotype was observed a few times. The V call is TRBV7-6, the J call TRBJ2-5; TRBD1 matches 8 bases. The germline gives CDR1 SGHVS, CDR2 FNYEAQ. V dropped 0 bases and J dropped 3; count of bases not matched to a gene: 6. The length of the CDR3 is 16 residues. CDR3 in DNA: TGTGCCAGCAGCTTAGCCATGTTGACAGGGGAAGAGACCCAGTACTTC. Translated, it gives CASSLAMLTGEETQYF.

Only a few counts were recorded for this clonotype. This chain connects TRBV20-1 to TRBJ2-7, with D maybe TRBD2 (5 bases). CDR3 length equals 13 residues. The V gene's germline CDR1 is DFQATT and CDR2 SNEGSKA (reference sequence). With 6 bases removed from V and 3 bases from J, the gap between germline ends came to 15 bases. The CDR3 bases are TGCAGTGCGCTCCCGGGCGGGTTCTACGAGCAGTACTTC. Encoded protein: CSALPGGFYEQYF.

The rearrangement links TRBV7-4 to TRBJ2-1; TRBD1 or TRBD2 may be the D gene (5 bases each). CDR3 length: 16 amino acids. Per germline, CDR1 SGHVT and CDR2 SQSDAQ. The ends were cut back, 0 bases at V and 8 bases at J, with 17 bases in the middle. The CDR3 sequence: CASSLAVGTVRDEQFF. Written as DNA, the CDR3 is TGTGCCAGCAGCTTAGCGGTGGGGACGGTCAGAGATGAGCAGTTCTTC.